The 26 T cell receptor beta chains below were found in one sample sequenced in a study of CD8 T cells in ankylosing spondylitis. Study outcomes and limitations: What appeared characteristic of ankylosing spondylitis blood was a TCR beta motif of several highly homologous variants.

TCRdb used MiXCR to reprocess the 5' RACE reads, holding one entry per CDR3 protein. There are 450,000 or so distinct CDR3 sequences in the sample; more than 25% occur only once, and approximately 1% lies in the top ten. The antigens for these receptors are not known. Sequenced sample: blood, either unsorted or a sorted T cell fraction (not recorded which). These receptors were collected from a male donor with ankylosing spondylitis.

This clonotype was observed a handful of times. The rearrangement joins TRBV12-3 or TRBV12-4 to TRBJ2-1; D gene ambiguous. There are 11 residues in the CDR3. With 5 bases removed from V and 12 bases from J, the gap between germline ends came to 11 bases. The CDR3, as DNA: TGTGCCAGCAGTCCAGAAGGAGTGCAGTTCTTC. Protein sequence: CASSPEGVQFF.

This clonotype occurred once. The V gene is TRBV18, the J gene TRBJ2-5, with TRBD1 matching 9 bases. Trimming at V came to 5 bases and at J to 4 bases, leaving 8 bases not matched to a gene. The CDR3 consists of 15 residues. Germline V gene lookup returns CDR1 KGHSH and CDR2 LQKENI. CDR3 sequence reads: CASSTGQGSRETQYF. CDR3 coding DNA: TGTGCCAGCTCAACGGGACAGGGCTCGCGAGAGACCCAGTACTTC.

This clonotype appeared many times. The V call is TRBV7-6, the J call TRBJ2-1, with D unresolved. The V and J ends lost 5 bases and 0 bases respectively, with 17 bases between them. Per the germline V gene, CDR1 is SGHVS and CDR2 is FNYEAQ. CDR3 size: 17 residues. Written as DNA, the CDR3 is TGTGCCAGCAGCACTCGACTTGCTGAGAGCTCCTACAATGAGCAGTTCTTC. Amino acids: CASSTRLAESSYNEQFF.

This chain uses TRBV11-2 with TRBJ1-1; possible D gene TRBD1, 5 bases. There are 16 residues in the CDR3. The V and J ends lost 1 base and 3 bases respectively, with 15 bases between them. The germline gives CDR1 SGHAT, CDR2 FQNNGV. The CDR3 loop reads CASSLAPGTTYTEAFF. In nucleotides, the CDR3 is TGTGCCAGCAGCTTAGCTCCGGGGACGACTTACACTGAAGCTTTCTTT.

This clonotype has a handful of counts. The rearrangement links TRBV12-3 or TRBV12-4 to TRBJ1-1; D remains ambiguous. The CDR3 totals 15 residues. V was shortened by 7 bases and J by 3 bases, with 18 bases between the two germline ends. The CDR3 DNA reads as TGTGCCAGCAATCCGACGGTCGGAGATTACACTGAAGCTTTCTTT. This encodes CASNPTVGDYTEAFF.

This rearrangement joins TRBV20-1 to TRBJ1-5; maybe TRBD1 (5 bases). Germline CDR1 is DFQATT and CDR2 is SNEGSKA (reference sequence). V shed 6 bases and J shed 2 bases, with 14 bases lying between them. The CDR3 has 14 residues. The CDR3 region is CSAEQARGNQPQHF. Written as DNA, the CDR3 is TGCAGTGCCGAACAGGCTAGGGGCAATCAGCCCCAGCATTTT.

A few counts support this clonotype. This sequence joins TRBV3-1 and TRBJ2-1; D possibly corresponds to TRBD2 (5 bases). The V gene's germline CDR1 is LGHDT and CDR2 YNNKEL (reference sequence). The CDR3 runs 15 residues. The ends were cut back, 0 bases at V and 4 bases at J, with 10 bases in the middle. CDR3 residues: CASSQDRGLYNEQFF. The CDR3 coding sequence is TGTGCCAGCAGCCAAGATCGAGGACTTTACAATGAGCAGTTCTTC.

CDR3 loop: CATSGQGDEQFF. CDR3 bases: TGTGCCACCAGCGGACAGGGGGATGAGCAGTTCTTC. This chain connects TRBV15 to TRBJ2-1; 10 bases fit TRBD1. The CDR3 has 12 residues. The germline V gene encodes CDR1 LNHNV and CDR2 YYDKDF (reference sequence). J was trimmed by 8 bases and V by 5 bases; bases with no gene match: 0.

In this sample, this clonotype turned up a few times. This chain uses TRBV7-9 with TRBJ1-3, with D possibly being TRBD1 (5 bases). This CDR3 is built from 16 residues. Between the trimmed V and J ends, which lost 5 bases and 0 bases, there was a span of 14 bases. Germline-derived CDR1 and CDR2 are SEHNR and FQNEAQ (reference sequence). CDR3 protein: CASSPSHRTSGNTIYF. The CDR3, as DNA: TGTGCCAGCAGCCCGTCTCACAGGACCTCTGGAAACACCATATATTTT. Supplemented by reference TRBV7-9 and TRBJ1-3, the full variable domain reads DTGVSQNPRHKITKRGQNVTFRCDPISEHNRLYWYRQTLGQGPEFLTYFQNEAQLEKSRLLSDRFSAERPKGSFSTLEIQRTEQGDSAMYLCASSPSHRTSGNTIYFGEGSWLTVV.

This chain uses TRBV7-9 with TRBJ2-7; 8 bases align to TRBD1. Per the germline V gene, CDR1 is SEHNR and CDR2 is FQNEAQ (reference sequence). The ends lost 4 bases at V and 3 bases at J; junction bases unmatched: 2. The CDR3 spans 13 residues. CDR3 sequence (DNA): TGTGCCAGCAGCTCCAGGGGGCACTACGAGCAGTACTTC. Translating gives CASSSRGHYEQYF. Looking up the rest from reference TRBV7-9 and TRBJ2-7 gives the full variable domain: DTGVSQNPRHKITKRGQNVTFRCDPISEHNRLYWYRQTLGQGPEFLTYFQNEAQLEKSRLLSDRFSAERPKGSFSTLEIQRTEQGDSAMYLCASSSRGHYEQYFGPGTRLTVT.

The sample holds a few counts of this clonotype. This chain uses TRBV11-2 with TRBJ1-3, with 7 bases aligning to TRBD1. V lost 4 bases and J lost 3; bases outside the gene matches: 6. The CDR3 is made up of 15 amino acids. The germline V gene encodes CDR1 SGHAT and CDR2 FQNNGV. CDR3 DNA: TGTGCCAGCAGCTGGGGTAACAGGGGTGGAAACACCATATATTTT. This sequence encodes CASSWGNRGGNTIYF. Using reference TRBV11-2 and TRBJ1-3 for the parts outside the CDR3, the full variable domain is EAGVAQSPRYKIIEKRQSVAFWCNPISGHATLYWYQQILGQGPKLLIQFQNNGVVDDSQLPKDRFSAERLKGVDSTLKIQPAKLEDSAVYLCASSWGNRGGNTIYFGEGSWLTVV.

This clonotype was counted a few times. The chain links TRBV7-2 to TRBJ1-5; tentatively, D is TRBD1 (6 bases). The V and J ends lost 3 bases and 7 bases respectively, with 10 bases between them. This CDR3 spans 13 amino acids. Germline CDR1 and CDR2: SGHTA and FQGNSA. CDR3 residues: CASSLGGLQPQHF. DNA for the CDR3: TGTGCCAGCAGCTTGGGGGGGCTCCAGCCCCAGCATTTT.

This clonotype was recorded a few times. The V call is TRBV10-3, the J call TRBJ2-7; 7 bases align to TRBD1. Germline CDR1 ENHRY, CDR2 SYGVKD. The CDR3 is 15 residues long. The V segment lost 0 bases and the J segment 4 bases; nucleotides outside the gene matches: 6. The CDR3: CAISESKGTEYEQYV. The CDR3 coding sequence is TGTGCCATCAGTGAGTCGAAAGGGACAGAGTACGAGCAGTACGTC.

This clonotype was picked up a small number of times. The chain is built from TRBV7-2 and TRBJ2-3; no clear D gene. The CDR3 covers 17 residues. Trimming cost V 0 bases and J 3 bases, with 16 bases left between them. Per germline, CDR1 SGHTA and CDR2 FQGNSA. The CDR3 loop is CASSLAGRALNTDTQYF. The CDR3 DNA reads as TGTGCCAGCAGCTTAGCGGGCCGGGCCTTGAATACAGATACGCAGTATTTT.

In DNA, the CDR3 is TGTGCCAGCAGTCTAAGGACAGGGGTGGGATCCTATGGCTACACCTTC. It specifies CASSLRTGVGSYGYTF. This chain joins TRBV12-3 or TRBV12-4 and TRBJ1-2; 9 bases are a match to TRBD1. V shed 5 bases, J shed 4 bases, and the junction held 11 bases outside the gene matches. The length of the CDR3 is 16 residues.

This clonotype was found a few times. J is TRBJ2-3 and V is TRBV5-1; D gene unclear. The CDR3 length is 16 residues. Deletions cut 1 base from V and 4 bases from J, with 16 bases between. CDR1 and CDR2 from the germline V gene are SGHRS and YFSETQ. In DNA form, the CDR3 reads TGCGCCAGCAGCTTGTCGGCAACGGTGGAGCCAGATACGCAGTATTTT. Residues: CASSLSATVEPDTQYF.

This clonotype came up a few times. V is TRBV20-1 and J is TRBJ2-5; 7 nucleotides agree with TRBD1. The V gene end was trimmed by 6 bases and the J gene end by 2 bases; junction bases not matched to a gene: 3. CDR1 is DFQATT and CDR2 is SNEGSKA in the germline V gene (reference sequence). The CDR3 consists of 12 residues. The CDR3 loop reads CSAVGQQETQYF. As DNA, the CDR3 is TGCAGTGCAGTGGGACAGCAAGAGACCCAGTACTTC.

The chain has TRBV20-1 and TRBJ2-1; TRBD2 matches at 9 bases. V was clipped by 3 bases and J by 2 bases; unmatched bases: 8. This CDR3 contains 16 residues. The germline gives CDR1 DFQATT, CDR2 SNEGSKA (reference sequence). The CDR3 region is CSASRGAGGPYNEQFF. The CDR3 coding sequence is TGCAGTGCTAGCCGCGGGGCGGGAGGGCCCTACAATGAGCAGTTCTTC.

This sequence joins TRBV20-1 and TRBJ2-3; maybe TRBD2 (6 bases). Trimming cost V 3 bases and J 5 bases, with 9 bases left between them. There are 12 residues in the CDR3. Germline CDR1 is DFQATT and CDR2 is SNEGSKA (reference sequence). In DNA, the CDR3 is TGCAGTGCTAGCGGGAGTGGAGATACGCAGTATTTT. Protein sequence: CSASGSGDTQYF.

This clonotype was picked up a small number of times. This chain connects TRBV2 to TRBJ2-7; TRBD1 is a possible D gene (6 bases). Looked up from germline, CDR1 is SNHLY and CDR2 is FYNNEI. The CDR3 sequence is 13 residues long. V lost 6 bases, J lost 3 bases, and 12 bases lay in between. The CDR3, as DNA: TGTGCCAGCAGGACCGGACAGTACTACGAGCAGTACTTC. As protein: CASRTGQYYEQYF. Filled out from reference TRBV2 and TRBJ2-7, the complete variable domain reads EPEVTQTPSHQVTQMGQEVILRCVPISNHLYFYWYRQILGQKVEFLVSFYNNEISEKSEIFDDQFSVERPDGSNFTLKIRSTKLEDSAMYFCASRTGQYYEQYFGPGTRLTVT.

V is TRBV30 and J is TRBJ2-2, with 7 bases that match TRBD2. V trimming: 0 bases; J trimming: 5 bases; junction bases outside the gene matches: 9. The CDR3 has 16 amino acids. The germline gives CDR1 GTSNPN, CDR2 SVGIG (reference sequence). The DNA for the CDR3 is TGTGCCTGGAGTGTACTCTTTCAGGGAGGGACCGGGGAGCTGTTTTTT. Translating it yields CAWSVLFQGGTGELFF.

This clonotype was detected a few times. The chain recombines TRBV21-1 with TRBJ1-4. TRBV21-1 is designated a pseudogene. The CDR3 covers 15 residues. In nucleotides, the CDR3 is TGTGCCAGCAGCAAAGTGGCGGGTTCTGGTGAAAAACTGTTTTTT. This sequence encodes CASSKVAGSGEKLFF.

This clonotype has at least ten counts. The chain is built from TRBV6-1 and TRBJ1-6, with D possibly TRBD1 on 5 matching bases. The ends were cut back, 2 bases at V and 18 bases at J, with 17 bases in the middle. Looked up from germline, CDR1 is MNHNS and CDR2 is SASEGT. This CDR3 has 13 residues. In DNA form, the CDR3 reads TGTGCCAGCAGTGAAAAAGAAGGGACTACAGCCCACTTT. It encodes CASSEKEGTTAHF.

There are many counts of this clonotype. The chain links TRBV7-9 to TRBJ1-2, with TRBD1 as a possible D gene (5 bases). Per germline, CDR1 SEHNR and CDR2 FQNEAQ (reference sequence). The CDR3 is 13 amino acids. Trimming cost V 3 bases and J 5 bases, with 10 bases left between them. CDR3 sequence reads: CASSFEGEYGYTF. CDR3 in DNA: TGTGCCAGCAGCTTTGAAGGGGAGTATGGCTACACCTTC.

This chain connects TRBV24-1 to TRBJ1-2, with D possibly TRBD1 on 6 matching bases. V lost 4 bases to trimming and J lost 4 bases, with 15 bases between them. Looked up from germline, CDR1 is KGHDR and CDR2 is SFDVKD. The CDR3 consists of 15 residues. The CDR3 here is CATSDSSARGYGYTF. The CDR3 DNA reads TGTGCCACCAGTGACTCCTCGGCCAGGGGCTATGGCTACACCTTC.

This clonotype was picked up many times. V and J are TRBV5-1 and TRBJ2-3; a weak D match, TRBD2 (6 bases). The germline gives CDR1 SGHRS, CDR2 YFSETQ. This CDR3 comprises 15 residues. V was pared by 0 bases and J by 4 bases, with 12 bases between. CDR3 protein: CASSLDGSLADTQYF. For the CDR3, the DNA is TGCGCCAGCAGCTTGGACGGGAGTCTCGCAGATACGCAGTATTTT.